Listed below are T cell receptor beta chains from one sample, sequenced in a study of T-cell memory formation after mild COVID-19. TCRdb independently ran MiXCR on the 5' RACE reads; one entry per CDR3 protein. The data contain around 340,000 distinct CDR3 sequences, about an eighth of them singletons. The sample taken for sequencing was PBMCs or a T cell subset sorted from them (not recorded which). The receptors were sampled from a man younger than 30 who had mild COVID-19 (a few samples of this study predate the infection). Cell type and time point are not known. Both conserved end residues are part of each CDR3. A D gene is named only where the DNA matches it firmly. The size entry is marked missing in some rows and otherwise reads once, few, many or a size class.

NA TRBJ1-1 TRBD1 TRBV6-2/TRBV6-3 TGTGCCAGCAGGAAGGGGGCACGGGGCATGAACACTGAAGCTTTCTTT CASRKGARGMNTEAFF
NA TRBJ2-1 NA TRBV7-2 TGTGCCAGCAGCGACCGTAGGGACTTAAGATACAATGAGCAGTTCTTC CASSDRRDLRYNEQFF
NA TRBJ2-6 TRBD1 TRBV9 TGTGCCAGCAGAAGGGGGCCTGGGGCCAACGTCCTGACTTTC CASRRGPGANVLTF
NA TRBJ2-3 TRBD2 TRBV6-5 TGTGCCAGCAGTTATGTGGGAGGGGGCACAGATACGCAGTATTTT CASSYVGGGTDTQYF
few TRBJ2-1 NA TRBV7-9 TGTGCCAGCAGATCCGTTTACAATGAGCAGTTCTTC CASRSVYNEQFF
NA TRBJ2-2 NA TRBV5-1 TGCGCCAGCATCAACACGGGCACCGGGGAGCTGTTTTTT CASINTGTGELFF
NA TRBJ2-1 TRBD1 TRBV5-1 TGCGCCAGCAGCTTAACAGGGGGAACCTACAATGAGCAGTTCTTC CASSLTGGTYNEQFF
few TRBJ1-6 NA TRBV20-1 TGCAGTGTTTTGGGTTCACCCCTCCACTTT CSVLGSPLHF
NA TRBJ1-2 NA TRBV7-2 TGTGCCAGCAGCTTATACAGGGTTTCGGGCGGCTACACCTTC CASSLYRVSGGYTF
few TRBJ1-1 NA TRBV10-3 TGTGCCATCAGTGAGTCGAGGCAGGCCTTTGAAGCTTTCTTT CAISESRQAFEAFF
few TRBJ2-1 TRBD2 TRBV10-3 TGTGCCATCAGTGAGACTAGCGGGGGGGCCGGTGAGCAGTTCTTC CAISETSGGAGEQFF
NA TRBJ1-6 NA TRBV18 TGTGCCAGCTCCCCTCCGACAGGAGCCTATAATTCACCCCTCCACTTT CASSPPTGAYNSPLHF
few TRBJ1-6 TRBD1 TRBV12-3/TRBV12-4 TGTGCCAGCAACCTCGACAGGGGACATTCACCCCTCCACTTT CASNLDRGHSPLHF
NA TRBJ1-2 NA TRBV7-3 TGTGCCAGCAGCTTATCTTCCGGGACTCCGTATGGCTACACCTTC CASSLSSGTPYGYTF
NA TRBJ1-1 NA TRBV21-1 TGTGCCAGCAGCCTCAATGAGGAGGGGTTCACTGAAGCTTTCTTT CASSLNEEGFTEAFF
NA TRBJ2-3 NA TRBV9 TGTGCCAGCAGCGTAGTGGGGACACTTGTAGATACGCAGTATTTT CASSVVGTLVDTQYF
few TRBJ2-3 NA TRBV24-1 TGTGCCACCAGTGATTTGGGCCGAGATACTACGCAGTATTTT CATSDLGRDTTQYF
few TRBJ1-2 NA TRBV4-1 TGCGCCAGCAGCCAAGATCTTTATTGGCAAGGCTACACCTTC CASSQDLYWQGYTF
NA TRBJ2-1 TRBD2 TRBV20-1 TGCAGTGCTAGGGAGGATGGAGCGGGGGCCTACAATGAGCAGTTCTTC CSAREDGAGAYNEQFF
few TRBJ2-7 NA TRBV20-1 TGCAGTGCTCCCCGTACAGGGAGCTCCTACGAGCAGTACTTC CSAPRTGSSYEQYF
few TRBJ1-1 TRBD1 TRBV7-8 TGTGCCAGCAGCGTTACAGGGGCCGGGAGGACTGAAGCTTTCTTT CASSVTGAGRTEAFF
few TRBJ2-5 NA TRBV7-2 TGTGCCAGCCATGGGGGAATAGAGACCCAGTACTTC CASHGGIETQYF
few TRBJ1-6 NA TRBV7-2 TGTGCCAGCAGCTTAGCTACAGGGCTAAATTCACCCCTCCACTTT CASSLATGLNSPLHF
few TRBJ2-5 NA TRBV29-1 TGCAGCGTTGTAGGATCAGGGGGGGGAGAGACCCAGTACTTC CSVVGSGGGETQYF
NA TRBJ2-6 NA TRBV9 TGTGCCAGCAGCCCCCCCTGGGCCAACGTCCTGACTTTC CASSPPWANVLTF
NA TRBJ1-1 NA TRBV7-9 TGTGCCAGCAGCACTGGCGGGGCGCCGAACACTGAAGCTTTCTTT CASSTGGAPNTEAFF
few TRBJ1-1 NA TRBV6-5 TGTGCCAGCAGACCCTCTTCGGGTGACACTGAAGCTTTCTTT CASRPSSGDTEAFF
many TRBJ1-2 NA TRBV5-1 TGCGCCAGCAGCTTGGATCCAGGTTTTAATGGCTACACCTTC CASSLDPGFNGYTF
many TRBJ2-3 NA TRBV20-1 TGCAGTGCTAGCGGAGCGGCCTACACAGATACGCAGTATTTT CSASGAAYTDTQYF
NA TRBJ1-2 TRBD1 TRBV30 TGTGCCTGGGGACTCCGGGACAGGGTGGCTGGCTACACCTTC CAWGLRDRVAGYTF
few TRBJ1-6 NA TRBV12-3/TRBV12-4 TGTGCCAGCAGGGGCCCTCGGGCCCTCCACTTT CASRGPRALHF
NA TRBJ1-1 NA TRBV11-1 TGTGCCAGCAGCGTGTTGGGGTTTAACACTGAAGCTTTCTTT CASSVLGFNTEAFF
NA TRBJ1-3 TRBD1 TRBV25-1 TGTGCCAGCAGTACCGGGACAGGAGGAAACACCATATATTTT CASSTGTGGNTIYF
many TRBJ2-5 TRBD2 TRBV5-1 TGCGCCAGCAGCAAGGGACTAGCGGGGGAAGAGACCCAGTACTTC CASSKGLAGEETQYF
NA TRBJ2-2 TRBD2 TRBV10-3 TGTGCCATCAAGGAGACTAGCGGGGGGCCGAAAACCGGGGAGCTGTTTTTT CAIKETSGGPKTGELFF
NA TRBJ1-3 NA TRBV20-1 TGCAGTGCTTTCGGGGGGAATTCTGGAAACACCATATATTTT CSAFGGNSGNTIYF
few TRBJ2-3 NA TRBV15 TGTGCCACCAGCACCCCGGAGGAGAGCACAGATACGCAGTATTTT CATSTPEESTDTQYF
NA TRBJ2-2 NA TRBV15 TGTGCCACCAGCAGTCATCTGGTCGGGGAGCTGTTTTTT CATSSHLVGELFF
NA TRBJ1-3 NA TRBV7-2 TGTGCCAGCAGCCGCGGGGGCAGGGAGAGGGGCACCATATATTTT CASSRGGRERGTIYF
NA TRBJ1-5 NA TRBV28 TGTGCCAGCAGTCCCCCGCAGGGTTGGAACAATCAGCCCCAGCATTTT CASSPPQGWNNQPQHF
NA TRBJ2-3 TRBD2 TRBV5-1 TGCGCCAGCAGCTTGTCAGCGGGGGGAGCTGGTGATACGCAGTATTTT CASSLSAGGAGDTQYF
NA TRBJ1-2 NA TRBV9 TGTGCCAGCAGCGTAGACTCGGGGCGCGCGTGGAACTATGGCTACACCTTC CASSVDSGRAWNYGYTF
NA TRBJ1-6 TRBD1 TRBV20-1 TGCAGTGCTAGTGGGGGAAGGACAGGGGTTGAATCACCCCTCCACTTT CSASGGRTGVESPLHF
once TRBJ2-1 NA TRBV4-2 TGTGCCAGCAGCCAAGATCCGTCGAGGAATGAGCAGTTCTTC CASSQDPSRNEQFF
many TRBJ2-7 NA TRBV5-6 TGTGCCAGAAGCTTGAATTACGAGCAGTACTTC CARSLNYEQYF
many TRBJ1-2 NA TRBV12-3/TRBV12-4 TGCGCCAGCAGCTTGGAAGGGTATGGCTACACCTTC CASSLEGYGYTF
NA TRBJ1-1 TRBD1 TRBV29-1 TGCAGCCCATACAGGGGCACTGAAGCTTTCTTT CSPYRGTEAFF
few TRBJ2-2 NA TRBV4-3 TGCGCCAGCAGCCTAGTTTTGGCGGTCGGGGAGCTGTTTTTT CASSLVLAVGELFF